The subject of this entry is one T cell receptor beta chain. As yet, its antigen is unknown. These data originate in a study of CD8 T cells in Susac syndrome. RNA totalling roughly 0.5 to 1 ug underwent reverse transcription with random hexamers. TCRdb reprocessed the immunoSEQ multiplex PCR reads via MiXCR and lists one record per CDR3 protein. Among more than 95,000 distinct CDR3 sequences listed, about 93% were seen once. TCR beta sequencing covered blood CD8+ and CD4+ T cells. The authors negatively isolated CD8+ and CD4+ T cells and FACS-enriched TEMRA cells. Overall study results and limits: The TCR sequencing and HLA analysis in the study involved a relatively small number of individuals, as the study acknowledged.

Trimming took 0 bases from V and 4 from J, leaving 10 bases between them. The CDR3 has 15 residues. CDR1 and CDR2 from the germline V gene are LGHDT and YNNKEL (reference sequence). V and J are TRBV3-1 and TRBJ1-3, with D possibly matching TRBD1 (6 bases). The clonotype originates from a human donor in good health. Sequences were obtained from CD4+ T cells from PBMCs. CDR3 bases: TGTGCCAGCAGCCAAGAGGGGGCAGAAGGAAACACCATATATTTT. Residues: CASSQEGAEGNTIYF.